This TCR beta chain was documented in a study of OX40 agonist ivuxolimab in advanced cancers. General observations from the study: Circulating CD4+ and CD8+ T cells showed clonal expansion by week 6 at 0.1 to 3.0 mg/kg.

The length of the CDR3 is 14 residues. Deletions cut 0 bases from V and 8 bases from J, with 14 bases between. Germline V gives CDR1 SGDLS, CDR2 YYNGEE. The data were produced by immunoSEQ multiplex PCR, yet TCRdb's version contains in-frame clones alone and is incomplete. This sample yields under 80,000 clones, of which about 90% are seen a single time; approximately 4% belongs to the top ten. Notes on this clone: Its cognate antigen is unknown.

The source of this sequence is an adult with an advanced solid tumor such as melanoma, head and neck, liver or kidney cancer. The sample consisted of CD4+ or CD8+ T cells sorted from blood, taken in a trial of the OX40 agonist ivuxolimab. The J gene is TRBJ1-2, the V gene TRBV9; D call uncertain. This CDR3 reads CASSVGGLASGYTF. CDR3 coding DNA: TGTGCCAGCAGCGTAGGAGGGTTAGCTTCGGGCTACACCTTC. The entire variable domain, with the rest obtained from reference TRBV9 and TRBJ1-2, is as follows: DSGVTQTPKHLITATGQRVTLRCSPRSGDLSVYWYQQSLDQGLQFLIQYYNGEERAKGNILERFSAQQFPDLHSELNLSSLELGDSALYFCASSVGGLASGYTFGSGTRLTVV.